Listed here are 5 T cell receptor beta chains from one sample, sequenced in a study of cytomegalovirus exposure and HLA in healthy donors. The PCR made use of 60 Vbeta and 13 Jbeta primers. The table came from immunoSEQ multiplex PCR; TCRdb's copy has only in-frame clones and leaves some out. The table has 120,000 to 150,000 clones, roughly 80% seen once; the top ten hold roughly 2.8%. The sequencing input was PBMCs. All receptors derive from a woman aged 25 to 39 in good health and CMV-seronegative.

CDR3 protein: CASSPTRGNQPQHF. CDR3 DNA: TGTGCCAGCTCACCAACTAGGGGCAATCAGCCCCAGCATTTT. The chain couples TRBV18 to TRBJ1-5; D is unresolved. CDR1 is KGHSH and CDR2 is LQKENI in the germline V gene. The CDR3 is made up of 14 amino acids. V dropped 2 bases and J dropped 2 bases, with 7 bases sitting between them.

The chain has TRBV18 and TRBJ1-1; 10 nucleotides match TRBD1. V dropped 4 bases and J dropped 1; count of bases not matched to a gene: 6. The CDR3 spans 16 residues. Germline V gene data show CDR1 as KGHSH and CDR2 as LQKENI. For the CDR3, the DNA is TGTGCCAGCTCACTGGGACAGGGGTTTGGGAACACTGAAGCTTTCTTT. Protein product: CASSLGQGFGNTEAFF.

The gene calls are TRBV19 and TRBJ1-4; tentative D call: TRBD1 (6 bases). CDR1 and CDR2 from the germline V gene are LNHDA and SQIVND (reference sequence). The V end lost 6 bases, the J end lost 7 bases, and 15 bases lay between the germline ends. The CDR3 has 14 amino acids. CDR3 DNA: TGTGCCAGTAGCGACAGGCTAACGGGTGAAAAACTGTTTTTT. As protein: CASSDRLTGEKLFF.

The chain employs TRBV18 and TRBJ1-5; possible D gene TRBD1, 5 bases. Per the germline V gene, CDR1 is KGHSH and CDR2 is LQKENI. The CDR3 totals 15 residues. Trimming took 2 bases from V and 7 from J, leaving 15 bases between them. The CDR3: CASSPEGQGQQPQHF. CDR3 sequence (DNA): TGTGCCAGCTCACCAGAAGGGCAGGGCCAACAGCCCCAGCATTTT.

The gene calls are TRBV7-6 and TRBJ2-3; TRBD2 matches at 12 bases. Germline V CDR1 and CDR2: SGHVS, FNYEAQ. This CDR3 is 17 amino acids long. The ends lost 2 bases at V and 5 bases at J; junction bases unmatched: 8. DNA of the CDR3: TGTGCCAGCAGCTTATTAGGGACTAGCGGGTTAGAAGATACGCAGTATTTT. Amino acid sequence: CASSLLGTSGLEDTQYF.